The 29 T cell receptor beta chains below come from one sample, sequenced in a study of blood T cell repertoires in COVID-19. The repertoire was sequenced with immunoSEQ multiplex PCR; TCRdb's copy has only in-frame clones and lacks some. The repertoire holds 150,000 to 200,000 clones, around four fifths seen once, with roughly 8.1% in the top ten. Material: peripheral blood. The receptors here all came from a woman of 80 years or more with COVID-19, enrolled during active disease.

The rearrangement uses TRBV5-1 and TRBJ1-1; D unresolved. V was cut by 0 bases and J by 1 base, with 13 bases left in between. The CDR3 is 16 residues long. From germline, CDR1 is SGHRS and CDR2 YFSETQ. DNA for the CDR3: TGCGCCAGCAGCTTGGAGCCCCAGCGTGAGAACACTGAAGCTTTCTTT. It codes for CASSLEPQRENTEAFF.

This chain joins TRBV12-3 or TRBV12-4 and TRBJ2-7, with TRBD2 matching 11 bases. There are 13 residues in the CDR3. J was trimmed by 3 bases and V by 8 bases; bases with no gene match: 3. CDR3 nucleotides: TGTGCCAGCGGACTAGCGGGCCTCTACGAGCAGTACTTC. It is translated as CASGLAGLYEQYF.

The chain carries TRBV9 and TRBJ1-5; 7 bases are a match to TRBD1. Germline assignment: CDR1 SGDLS and CDR2 YYNGEE. V was clipped by 4 bases and J by 6 bases; unmatched bases: 7. CDR3 length: 14 amino acids. CDR3 nucleotide sequence: TGTGCCAGCAGCTTCACAGGGGTGGGTCAGCCCCAGCATTTT. It translates to CASSFTGVGQPQHF.

This clone was recorded only once. The chain combines TRBV3-1 (or the pseudogene TRBV3-2) with TRBJ1-1, with 9 bases aligning to TRBD1. Per germline, CDR1 LGHDT and CDR2 YNNKEL (reference sequence). The CDR3 spans 14 residues. The V segment lost 6 bases and the J segment 9 bases; nucleotides outside the gene matches: 11. CDR3 protein: CASSFGQGTSQAFF. The CDR3 DNA reads TGTGCCAGCAGTTTCGGACAGGGGACATCCCAAGCTTTCTTT.

The rearrangement links TRBV6-5 to TRBJ2-1; 8 bases line up with TRBD2. Germline trimming cut 11 bases from V and 10 bases from J; bases unmatched to any gene: 10. Germline V gene lookup returns CDR1 MNHEY and CDR2 SVGAGI. The CDR3 consists of 12 residues. The CDR3 reads CAGKRENREQFF. The CDR3 DNA reads as TGTGCCGGGAAGCGGGAGAATAGGGAGCAGTTCTTC.

V usage is TRBV5-4 and J usage is TRBJ1-1; unclear D gene. Germline assignment: CDR1 SGHNT and CDR2 YYREEE (reference sequence). The CDR3 sequence is 14 residues long. The germline V and J ends were trimmed by 0 bases and 3 bases, with 9 bases remaining between them. CDR3 protein: CASSLGGGDTEAFF. The CDR3, as DNA: TGTGCCAGCAGCTTGGGAGGCGGTGACACTGAAGCTTTCTTT.

The V and J genes are TRBV29-1 and TRBJ2-1; the D is unclear. With 4 bases removed from V and 10 bases from J, the gap between germline ends came to 11 bases. From germline, CDR1 is SQVTM and CDR2 ANQGSEA. The CDR3 spans 11 residues. In DNA, the CDR3 is TGCAGCGTTGGTGTCCTGGGCGAGCAGTTCTTC. Translated, it gives CSVGVLGEQFF.

The V gene is TRBV29-1, the J gene TRBJ1-1; 8 positions match TRBD1. The CDR3 runs to 12 residues. The junction had 7 bases not matched to a gene; V was cut back by 7 bases and J by 6 bases. Germline lookup yields CDR1 SQVTM and CDR2 ANQGSEA. CDR3 DNA: TGCAGCGCCTACAGGGGGAGATCTGAAGCTTTCTTT. As protein: CSAYRGRSEAFF.

This chain joins TRBV6-7 and TRBJ1-1; D remains ambiguous. TRBV6-7 is filed as an ORF, its function uncertain. The V end lost 6 bases, the J end lost 11 bases, and 4 bases lay between the germline ends. The CDR3 length is 8 residues. The CDR3 DNA reads as TGTGCCAGCAGAAGCGCTTTCTTT. Protein product: CASRSAFF.

V is TRBV7-9 and J is TRBJ1-1; weak D call: TRBD1 (5 bases). The CDR3 runs 14 residues. Germline-derived CDR1 and CDR2 are SEHNR and FQNEAQ (reference sequence). Trimming took 6 bases from V and 2 from J, leaving 13 bases between them. Here the CDR3 reads CASSASGGNTEAFF. The CDR3 nucleotides are TGTGCCAGCAGTGCCTCCGGGGGAAACACTGAAGCTTTCTTT.

J is TRBJ2-1 and V is TRBV27, with 8 nucleotides matching TRBD2. Germline V gene lookup returns CDR1 MNHEY and CDR2 SMNVEV (reference sequence). This CDR3 has 15 residues. Germline trimming cut 6 bases from V and 7 bases from J; bases unmatched to any gene: 11. CDR3 region: CASRPPAGGRNEQFF. The CDR3 region has the DNA TGTGCCAGCAGACCTCCGGCGGGAGGCCGGAATGAGCAGTTCTTC.

The gene calls are TRBV28 and TRBJ1-1; no definite D call. V lost 7 bases to trimming and J lost 5 bases, with 17 bases between them. CDR1 MDHEN and CDR2 SYDVKM come from the germline V gene. CDR3 length equals 14 residues. The CDR3 nucleotides are TGTGCCAGCATCTCTCTGGGGAGGCGGACTGAAGCTTTCTTT. Its protein product is CASISLGRRTEAFF.

CDR3 residues: CASTPGTGDGEQYF. In DNA, the CDR3 is TGCGCCAGCACCCCCGGGACAGGGGATGGCGAGCAGTACTTC. The chain combines TRBV5-1 with TRBJ2-7, with 10 positions matching TRBD1. The CDR3 spans 14 residues. The J segment lost 6 bases and the V segment lost 6 bases, leaving 9 bases of the junction unmatched. Germline V CDR1 and CDR2: SGHRS, YFSETQ. Drawing the rest from reference TRBV5-1 and TRBJ2-7, the complete variable domain is KAGVTQTPRYLIKTRGQQVTLSCSPISGHRSVSWYQQTPGQGLQFLFEYFSETQRNKGNFPGRFSGRQFSNSRSEMNVSTLELGDSALYLCASTPGTGDGEQYFGPGTRLTVT.

The chain is built from TRBV19 and TRBJ1-1; weak D call: TRBD1 (5 bases). The germline CDR1 and CDR2 sequences are LNHDA and SQIVND (reference sequence). Deletions cut 3 bases from V and 5 bases from J, with 7 bases between. This CDR3 is built from 12 residues. The CDR3 sequence is CASSMEGTEAFF. CDR3 DNA sequence: TGTGCCAGTAGTATGGAGGGGACTGAAGCTTTCTTT. Together with reference TRBV19 and TRBJ1-1, the CDR3 gives the full variable domain: DGGITQSPKYLFRKEGQNVTLSCEQNLNHDAMYWYRQDPGQGLRLIYYSQIVNDFQKGDIAEGYSVSREKKESFPLTVTSAQKNPTAFYLCASSMEGTEAFFGQGTRLTVV.

This clone occurred a few times. V and J are TRBV7-2 and TRBJ2-7; 8 bases align to TRBD1. Germline V gene sequence: CDR1 SGHTA, CDR2 FQGNSA. The CDR3 extends over 15 amino acids. With V trimmed by 2 bases and J by 10 bases, 13 bases remained unmatched. CDR3 nucleotide sequence: TGTGCCAGCAGCTTAACCCCGGGACAGGTCGACTCTCAGTACTTC. The encoded protein is CASSLTPGQVDSQYF.

The chain employs TRBV24-1 and TRBJ1-4, with D possibly matching TRBD1 (6 bases). The V gene lost 5 bases and the J gene lost 8 bases, with 17 bases spanning the gap. Germline loops: CDR1 KGHDR, CDR2 SFDVKD. The CDR3 runs to 15 residues. CDR3 amino acids: CATSGMGGRREKLFF. The CDR3 DNA reads TGTGCCACCAGTGGGATGGGGGGGCGGCGGGAAAAACTGTTTTTT.

This chain connects TRBV12-3 or TRBV12-4 to TRBJ1-1, with 7 nucleotides matching TRBD1. The CDR3 sequence is 13 residues long. V lost 5 bases, J lost 0 bases, and 0 bases stayed unmatched. CDR3 residues: CASSTGVNTEAFF. CDR3 bases: TGTGCCAGCAGTACAGGGGTGAACACTGAAGCTTTCTTT.

The rearrangement joins TRBV20-1 to TRBJ2-3; 9 bases are a match to TRBD2. Germline lookup yields CDR1 DFQATT and CDR2 SNEGSKA (reference sequence). The CDR3 contains 15 residues. V was pared by 3 bases and J by 2 bases, with 6 bases of the junction left unmatched. The CDR3, as DNA: TGCAGTGCTAGTAGTGCTAGCGGGACCACAGATACGCAGTATTTT. This encodes CSASSASGTTDTQYF.

This chain uses TRBV4-1 with TRBJ2-3; perhaps TRBD1 as D (6 bases). The V and J ends lost 5 bases and 2 bases respectively, with 11 bases between them. The CDR3 loop spans 14 amino acids. CDR1 and CDR2 from the germline V gene are MGHRA and YSYEKL. CDR3 DNA: TGCGCCAGCAGCGATACAGGGTACACAGATACGCAGTATTTT. Translation: CASSDTGYTDTQYF.

The genes are TRBV7-3 and TRBJ2-1, with 13 bases lining up with TRBD2. CDR1 is SGHTA and CDR2 is FQGTGA in the germline V gene. CDR3 length equals 17 residues. V was clipped by 5 bases and J by 7 bases; unmatched bases: 11. CDR3 bases: TGTGCCAGCAGCCCCCCTGGACTAGCGGGAGCCCCAAATGAGCAGTTCTTC. It yields the protein CASSPPGLAGAPNEQFF.

The rearrangement joins TRBV7-9 to TRBJ1-1; D uncertain. CDR1 and CDR2 from the germline V gene are SEHNR and FQNEAQ (reference sequence). V lost 2 bases, J lost 0 bases, and 10 bases lay in between. The CDR3 sequence is 15 residues long. The CDR3 loop is CASSLRRGMNTEAFF. CDR3 nucleotide sequence: TGTGCCAGCAGCTTAAGGCGGGGAATGAACACTGAAGCTTTCTTT.

This chain uses TRBV14 with TRBJ1-2; no firm D call. CDR1 and CDR2 (germline): SGHDN, FVKESK. The length of the CDR3 is 14 residues. The germline V and J ends were trimmed by 1 base and 2 bases, with 8 bases remaining between them. The CDR3 bases are TGTGCCAGCAGCCAAGTCGGGAGGAACTATGGCTACACCTTC. Encoded protein: CASSQVGRNYGYTF. The complete variable domain, with remaining parts taken from reference TRBV14 and TRBJ1-2, reads EAGVTQFPSHSVIEKGQTVTLRCDPISGHDNLYWYRRVMGKEIKFLLHFVKESKQDESGMPNNRFLAERTGGTYSTLKVQPAELEDSGVYFCASSQVGRNYGYTFGSGTRLTVV.

The chain combines TRBV5-1 with TRBJ2-1; 11 bases agree with TRBD1. CDR1 SGHRS and CDR2 YFSETQ come from the germline V gene. CDR3 length: 15 amino acids. V lost 3 bases to trimming and J lost 10 bases; unmatched junction nucleotides: 9. The CDR3 DNA follows: TGCGCCAGCAGCTCGGGACAGGGGGGGCCCAAAGAGCAGTTCTTC. It yields the protein CASSSGQGGPKEQFF.

CDR3 residues: CASSYNGQGGGYTF. The CDR3 DNA sequence: TGTGCCAGCAGTTACAACGGACAGGGTGGGGGCTACACCTTC. The chain joins TRBV6-5 to TRBJ1-2, with 8 bases aligning to TRBD1. Per the germline V gene, CDR1 is MNHEY and CDR2 is SVGAGI. CDR3 size: 14 residues. V dropped 2 bases and J dropped 8; count of bases not matched to a gene: 7.

This clone was recorded a few times. V gene TRBV6-5 combines with J gene TRBJ2-7, with D possibly matching TRBD2 (7 bases). Germline loops: CDR1 MNHEY, CDR2 SVGAGI. Trimming shortened V by 8 bases and J by 8 bases, and 22 bases separated the two germline ends. The CDR3 runs to 14 residues. CDR3 amino acids: CASGGGGLPSQQYF. For the CDR3, the DNA is TGTGCCAGCGGAGGGGGGGGACTACCCTCCCAGCAGTACTTC.

The chain links TRBV5-5 to TRBJ1-5; D is perhaps TRBD1 (5 bases). Germline loops: CDR1 SGHKS, CDR2 YYEKEE (reference sequence). The CDR3 consists of 15 residues. The germline V and J ends were trimmed by 2 bases and 5 bases, with 14 bases remaining between them. The CDR3 region has the DNA TGTGCCAGCAGCTTTATCGGGGGACTGGATCAGCCCCAGCATTTT. This sequence encodes CASSFIGGLDQPQHF.

The chain recombines TRBV6-1 with TRBJ1-2; D not resolved. The CDR3 spans 15 residues. Germline assignment: CDR1 MNHNS and CDR2 SASEGT. The V and J ends lost 0 bases and 0 bases respectively, with 8 bases between them. The CDR3 sequence is CASSEAWLTNYGYTF. For the CDR3, the DNA is TGTGCCAGCAGTGAAGCGTGGCTTACTAACTATGGCTACACCTTC.

J is TRBJ1-2 and V is TRBV6-1; D is possibly TRBD1 (5 bases). CDR1 and CDR2 (germline): MNHNS, SASEGT. Trimming left V 1 base short and J 7 bases short, with 13 bases between. This CDR3 is 14 amino acids long. CDR3 amino acids: CASSEVNRLGGYTF. The DNA of the CDR3 is TGTGCCAGCAGTGAAGTCAACAGGCTGGGTGGCTACACCTTC.

This clone was seen just once. The genes are TRBV21-1 and TRBJ2-5; the table's TRBD1 call for D was not verified on the DNA. TRBV21-1 is marked as a pseudogene. This CDR3 is built from 15 residues. In nucleotides, the CDR3 is TGTGCCAGCAGCACCAGGGGGGACAGAAAAGAGACCCAGTACTTC. As protein: CASSTRGDRKETQYF.